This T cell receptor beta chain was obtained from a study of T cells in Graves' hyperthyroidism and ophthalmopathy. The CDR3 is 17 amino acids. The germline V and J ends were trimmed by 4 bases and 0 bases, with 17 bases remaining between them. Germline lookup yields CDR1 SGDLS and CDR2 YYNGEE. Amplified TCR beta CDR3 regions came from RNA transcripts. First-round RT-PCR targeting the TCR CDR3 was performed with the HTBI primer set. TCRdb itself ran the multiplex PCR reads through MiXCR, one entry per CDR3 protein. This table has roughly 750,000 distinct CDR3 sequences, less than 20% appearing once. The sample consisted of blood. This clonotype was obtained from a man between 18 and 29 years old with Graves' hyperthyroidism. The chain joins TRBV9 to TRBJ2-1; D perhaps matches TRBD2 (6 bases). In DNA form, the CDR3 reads TGTGCCAGCAGCAGCGTGGGGGAGGTTAGCTCCTACAATGAGCAGTTCTTC. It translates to CASSSVGEVSSYNEQFF. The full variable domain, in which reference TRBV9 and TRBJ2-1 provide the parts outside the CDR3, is DSGVTQTPKHLITATGQRVTLRCSPRSGDLSVYWYQQSLDQGLQFLIQYYNGEERAKGNILERFSAQQFPDLHSELNLSSLELGDSALYFCASSSVGEVSSYNEQFFGPGTRLTVL.